The subject of this entry is one T cell receptor (beta chain). These data come from a study of T cell responses to AZD1222 COVID-19 vaccine. Using immunoSEQ multiplex PCR, the repertoire was profiled, and TCRdb retains in-frame clones only, with some absent. Seen here are more than 150,000 clones, over 70% observed once, and the top ten hold over 8%. This specimen was peripheral blood, taken 28 days after the second AZD1222 dose. The TCR comes from an adult who received the AZD1222 COVID-19 vaccine.

CDR3 sequence reads: CASSLGTSGRTDTQYF. The CDR3 DNA is TGCGCCAGCAGCTTGGGGACTAGCGGGCGCACAGATACGCAGTATTTT. The gene calls are TRBV5-1 and TRBJ2-3; 11 positions agree with TRBD2. CDR1 and CDR2 (germline): SGHRS, YFSETQ. This CDR3 has 16 residues. V gave up 0 bases and J gave up 1 base; unmatched junction bases: 1.